Each of the 30 T cell receptor beta chains below was sequenced from the same sample in a study of T and B cells in COVID-19 patients. Each TRB amplification used about 220-500 ng of genomic DNA from blood. Multiplex PCR with BIOMED2 TRB-A/B primer pools amplified TRB rearrangements. MiXCR, run by TCRdb on the multiplex PCR reads, gives a single entry per CDR3 protein. The sample yields around 21,000 distinct CDR3 sequences, 30% to 35% seen once. Sequencing input: blood. The source of these receptors is a human donor who had recovered from COVID-19.

The rearrangement joins TRBV11-3 to TRBJ2-1; TRBD1 matches at 9 bases. The CDR3 has 13 residues. Germline CDR1 is SGHNT and CDR2 is YENEEA. V lost 5 bases, J lost 14 bases, and 10 bases stayed unmatched. CDR3 nucleotides: TGTGCCAGCAGCCCAACCCCGGGACAGGGTAAGTTCTTC. Translated, it gives CASSPTPGQGKFF.

The chain is built from TRBV10-2 and TRBJ1-6; tentative D call: TRBD1 (5 bases). V was clipped by 6 bases and J by 6 bases, with 18 bases between them. This CDR3 comprises 16 residues. Germline values: CDR1 WSHSY, CDR2 SAAADI. CDR3: CASSEGPVGSNSPLHF. CDR3 sequence (DNA): TGCGCCAGCAGCGAGGGGCCGGTGGGGTCTAATTCACCCCTCCACTTT.

This clonotype occurred many times. This sequence joins TRBV6-5 and TRBJ1-6; 8 bases line up with TRBD1. This CDR3 contains 14 residues. Germline V gene sequence: CDR1 MNHEY, CDR2 SVGAGI. Trimming at V came to 6 bases and at J to 10 bases, leaving 8 bases not matched to a gene. Here the CDR3 DNA reads TGTGCCAGCAGCCGACAGGGGAAGGCATCACCCCTCCACTTT. It encodes CASSRQGKASPLHF.

This clonotype is labeled as medium-sized. The chain employs TRBV30 and TRBJ2-6; D might be TRBD1 or TRBD2, each matching 6 bases. The CDR3 extends over 17 amino acids. From germline, CDR1 is GTSNPN and CDR2 SVGIG (reference sequence). The V gene lost 5 bases and the J gene lost 2 bases, with 19 bases spanning the gap. DNA of the CDR3: TGTGCCTGGGATTCGGGATGGGGGGCCCCTGGGGCCAACGTCCTGACTTTC. Amino acid sequence: CAWDSGWGAPGANVLTF.

The gene calls are TRBV30 and TRBJ1-5; 9 bases match TRBD1. Germline V gives CDR1 GTSNPN, CDR2 SVGIG (reference sequence). After removal of 5 bases from V and 4 bases from J, the junction contained 6 bases not matched to a gene. CDR3 size: 14 residues. In nucleotides, the CDR3 is TGTGCCTGGGGGGGACAGGGCGGAAATCAGCCCCAGCATTTT. It specifies CAWGGQGGNQPQHF.

V is TRBV5-4 and J is TRBJ1-5; no firm D call. CDR3 size: 15 residues. Germline CDR1 is SGHNT and CDR2 is YYREEE (reference sequence). Trimming took off 0 bases at V and 5 bases at J, with 12 bases between the two ends. The CDR3 DNA reads as TGTGCCAGCAGCTTGGAAGGGCCAATCCATCAGCCCCAGCATTTT. It is translated as CASSLEGPIHQPQHF.

In DNA form, the CDR3 reads TGTGCCAGCTCACCACCGGGACTAGCGGGGGCCGGGCCCTACGAGCAGTACTTC. This encodes CASSPPGLAGAGPYEQYF. The chain joins TRBV18 to TRBJ2-7; 14 bases map to TRBD2. The CDR3 sequence is 18 residues long. CDR1 is KGHSH and CDR2 is LQKENI in the germline V gene. Trimming at V came to 0 bases and at J to 2 bases, leaving 6 bases not matched to a gene.

V is TRBV5-5 and J is TRBJ2-3, with 14 bases lining up with TRBD2. The J segment lost 0 bases and the V segment lost 4 bases, leaving 7 bases of the junction unmatched. This CDR3 has 18 residues. Germline V gene sequence: CDR1 SGHKS, CDR2 YYEKEE (reference sequence). CDR3 bases: TGTGCCAGCAGCCCAGGACTAGCGGGGGGTAAGAGCACAGATACGCAGTATTTT. Protein product: CASSPGLAGGKSTDTQYF.

Concerning this clonotype itself: A much larger clonotype is one base distant, so this may be a read error. The rearrangement uses TRBV5-6 and TRBJ2-1, with 7 bases fitting TRBD2. The CDR3 runs 15 residues. Germline-derived CDR1 and CDR2 are SGHDT and YYEEEE. CDR3 sequence reads: CAGSLGGGVEDEQFF. CDR3 nucleotide sequence: TGTGCCGGCAGCTTGGGTGGGGGGGTCGAAGATGAGCAGTTCTTC.

This clonotype appeared many times. CDR3 in amino acids: CAWSGMTRTYEQYF. Written as DNA, the CDR3 is TGTGCCTGGAGTGGGATGACACGGACCTACGAGCAGTACTTC. The rearrangement uses TRBV30 and TRBJ2-7; unclear D gene. V was shortened by 1 base and J by 2 bases, with 12 bases between the two germline ends. Germline V gene data show CDR1 as GTSNPN and CDR2 as SVGIG (reference sequence). CDR3 length equals 14 residues.

V and J are TRBV20-1 and TRBJ2-4, with D uncertain. The CDR3 runs 12 residues. The V gene lost 6 bases and the J gene lost 9 bases, with 15 bases spanning the gap. The germline V gene encodes CDR1 DFQATT and CDR2 SNEGSKA (reference sequence). CDR3 region: CSAPRGVSIQYF. As DNA, the CDR3 is TGCAGTGCGCCCAGAGGCGTGAGCATTCAGTACTTC.

The V and J genes are TRBV12-3 or TRBV12-4 and TRBJ2-3; 11 bases are a match to TRBD1. The CDR3 is made up of 13 amino acids. Losses at the gene ends were 6 bases for V and 9 bases for J; bases not matched to a gene: 5. The CDR3 DNA sequence: TGTGCCAGCAGCCGGGGACAGGGGGGCACGCAGTATTTT. Residues: CASSRGQGGTQYF.

The rearrangement joins TRBV11-3 to TRBJ2-7; D unclear. CDR1 and CDR2 (germline): SGHNT, YENEEA. The V and J ends lost 8 bases and 2 bases respectively, with 16 bases between them. This CDR3 comprises 14 residues. CDR3 coding DNA: TGTGCCAGCGCCGGACCAACGACGCCCTACGAGCAGTACTTC. It is translated as CASAGPTTPYEQYF.

The V gene is TRBV12-3 or TRBV12-4, the J gene TRBJ2-7; D remains unclear. Trimming stripped 2 bases from V and 7 bases from J, with 15 bases between. This CDR3 is built from 14 residues. CDR3 loop: CASSLLDGTEEQYF. The CDR3 nucleotides are TGTGCCAGCAGTTTATTAGACGGAACGGAGGAGCAGTACTTC.

This clonotype was detected many times. V and J are TRBV5-4 and TRBJ2-3; D is perhaps TRBD2 (6 bases). Trimming stripped 2 bases from V and 3 bases from J, with 13 bases between. The CDR3 is made up of 15 amino acids. The germline V gene has CDR1 SGHNT and CDR2 YYREEE (reference sequence). The DNA for the CDR3 is TGTGCCAGCAGCTTCGGAGGGGTGGGGACAGATACGCAGTATTTT. Its protein is CASSFGGVGTDTQYF.

This clonotype was detected only a few times. The rearrangement uses TRBV10-3 and TRBJ2-7; no clear D gene. The CDR3 runs 14 residues. The ends were cut back, 3 bases at V and 4 bases at J, with 13 bases in the middle. Per the germline V gene, CDR1 is ENHRY and CDR2 is SYGVKD. The CDR3 sequence: CAISDSRHQYEQYF. Here the CDR3 DNA reads TGTGCCATCAGTGATTCCCGGCATCAATACGAGCAGTACTTC.

By sample share, this clonotype is medium-sized. The rearrangement joins TRBV11-3 to TRBJ1-3; D is unresolved. With 2 bases removed from V and 0 bases from J, the gap between germline ends came to 8 bases. Germline lookup yields CDR1 SGHNT and CDR2 YENEEA. This CDR3 has 15 residues. This chain's CDR3 is CASSLLSGSGNTIYF. The CDR3 DNA follows: TGTGCCAGCAGCTTACTATCAGGCTCTGGAAACACCATATATTTT. Full variable domain (remainder filled in from reference TRBV11-3 and TRBJ1-3): EAGVVQSPRYKIIEKKQPVAFWCNPISGHNTLYWYLQNLGQGPELLIRYENEEAVDDSQLPKDRFSAERLKGVDSTLKIQPAELGDSAVYLCASSLLSGSGNTIYFGEGSWLTVV.

This clonotype was counted once. The rearrangement uses TRBV6-5 and TRBJ2-7; 13 nucleotides agree with TRBD2. There are 17 residues in the CDR3. The trim removed 5 bases at V and 2 bases at J, leaving 9 bases unmatched. Looked up from germline, CDR1 is MNHEY and CDR2 is SVGAGI. The CDR3 sequence: CASSARTSGGLTYEQYF. CDR3 DNA: TGTGCCAGCAGTGCCAGGACTAGCGGGGGTCTAACCTACGAGCAGTACTTC.

The sample holds a few counts of this clonotype. CDR3 sequence: CASSDMRGPSEAFF. CDR3 sequence (DNA): TGTGCCAGCAGCGATATGAGGGGGCCAAGTGAAGCTTTCTTT. V and J are TRBV11-3 and TRBJ1-1; TRBD1 agrees at 7 bases. Losses at the gene ends were 5 bases for V and 7 bases for J; bases not matched to a gene: 10. The CDR3 length is 14 residues. The germline V gene has CDR1 SGHNT and CDR2 YENEEA.

This clonotype has a handful of counts. The gene calls are TRBV20-1 and TRBJ1-1; tentatively, D is TRBD1 (6 bases). Germline V lookup: CDR1 DFQATT, CDR2 SNEGSKA (reference sequence). Trimming removed 1 base at V and 5 bases at J, with 11 bases between. CDR3 length: 13 amino acids. CDR3 in amino acids: CSARVGRGTEAFF. The CDR3 DNA follows: TGCAGTGCTAGAGTAGGCAGGGGAACTGAAGCTTTCTTT.

This clonotype is medium-sized. The chain has TRBV11-3 and TRBJ2-1, with 11 bases aligning to TRBD2. The CDR3 consists of 15 residues. Losses at the gene ends were 1 base for V and 7 bases for J; bases not matched to a gene: 3. The germline V gene has CDR1 SGHNT and CDR2 YENEEA. The DNA for the CDR3 is TGTGCCAGCAGCTTAGGGGTAGCGGGGGGGAATGAGCAGTTCTTC. Its protein is CASSLGVAGGNEQFF.

V and J are TRBV7-6 and TRBJ2-3; weak D call: TRBD2 (6 bases). V was trimmed by 2 bases and J by 0 bases, leaving 12 bases between them. This CDR3 spans 16 amino acids. Germline CDR1 and CDR2: SGHVS and FNYEAQ. The CDR3 DNA reads as TGTGCCAGCAGCTTAACGGCGGGGCCTAGCACAGATACGCAGTATTTT. It specifies CASSLTAGPSTDTQYF.

This clonotype is medium-sized (0.01 to 0.1%) by share. This rearrangement joins TRBV11-3 to TRBJ2-5, with TRBD1 matching 8 bases. The CDR3 runs 13 residues. V shed 4 bases and J 3 bases; nucleotides not matched to a gene: 1. The V gene's germline CDR1 is SGHNT and CDR2 YENEEA. CDR3 sequence (DNA): TGTGCCAGCAGCTCGACAGGGGAAGAGACCCAGTACTTC. Encoded protein: CASSSTGEETQYF.

This clonotype was counted only a few times. This chain uses TRBV24-1 with TRBJ2-5, with 7 bases fitting TRBD1. V was pared by 1 base and J by 4 bases, with 8 bases of the junction left unmatched. Germline V gene lookup returns CDR1 KGHDR and CDR2 SFDVKD. This CDR3 contains 16 residues. CDR3 in amino acids: CATSDLRDSITETQYF. Here the CDR3 DNA reads TGTGCCACCAGTGATTTAAGGGACAGCATCACAGAGACCCAGTACTTC.

This clonotype was counted between two and nine times. V gene TRBV6-5 combines with J gene TRBJ2-7; tentatively, D is TRBD1 or TRBD2 (5 bases each). Germline assignment: CDR1 MNHEY and CDR2 SVGAGI. Trimming cost V 5 bases and J 5 bases, with 13 bases left between them. The length of the CDR3 is 13 residues. The CDR3 region is CASSAGRAHEQYF. As DNA, the CDR3 is TGTGCCAGCAGTGCGGGCAGGGCCCACGAGCAGTACTTC.

This clonotype was picked up many times. CDR3 region: CASSEMDSWGELFF. The DNA of the CDR3 is TGTGCCAGCTCAGAAATGGACAGCTGGGGGGAGCTGTTTTTT. The rearrangement joins TRBV18 to TRBJ2-2, with a possible D match to TRBD1 (6 bases). Germline V gene sequence: CDR1 KGHSH, CDR2 LQKENI. The CDR3 has 14 amino acids. V lost 5 bases and J 8 bases, leaving 15 bases between the germline ends.

This clonotype was counted ten times or more. This chain links TRBV19 with TRBJ1-4; the D is unclear. CDR3 length: 13 amino acids. V lost 5 bases, J lost 7 bases, and 11 bases lay in between. Germline values: CDR1 LNHDA, CDR2 SQIVND (reference sequence). The CDR3 DNA sequence: TGTGCCAGTAGTTCCGGACCCGGTGAAAAACTGTTTTTT. Residues: CASSSGPGEKLFF.

Within the sample, this clonotype is medium-sized (0.01 to 0.1%). The CDR3 is CASTTQRRTYSGANVLTF. The CDR3 bases are TGTGCCAGTACCACCCAACGGCGGACTTACTCTGGGGCCAACGTCCTGACTTTC. V usage is TRBV19 and J usage is TRBJ2-6; maybe TRBD2 (5 bases). Germline V gives CDR1 LNHDA, CDR2 SQIVND (reference sequence). This CDR3 spans 18 amino acids. V lost 7 bases, J lost 0 bases, and 19 bases lay in between.

The chain has TRBV11-3 and TRBJ2-2; D is undetermined. Deletions cut 0 bases from V and 6 bases from J, with 8 bases between. This CDR3 spans 14 amino acids. Germline values: CDR1 SGHNT, CDR2 YENEEA. CDR3 amino acids: CASSLEGIAGELFF. The CDR3 DNA reads TGTGCCAGCAGCTTAGAGGGCATCGCCGGGGAGCTGTTTTTT.

Judged by abundance, this clonotype is medium-sized. The chain carries TRBV6-1 and TRBJ2-3, with a tentative D call TRBD1 (6 bases). Germline CDR1 reads MNHNS; CDR2 reads SASEGT. Trimming shortened V by 4 bases and J by 0 bases, and 11 bases separated the two germline ends. This CDR3 comprises 15 residues. Here the CDR3 DNA reads TGTGCCAGCAGTGCCCACAGGGCTAGCACAGATACGCAGTATTTT. This codes for CASSAHRASTDTQYF.